This T cell receptor beta chain was sequenced in a study of response to subunit inactivated influenza vaccine. TCRdb independently ran MiXCR on the RT-PCR reads; one entry per CDR3 protein. The sample records about 700,000 distinct CDR3 sequences, 11% to 15% being singletons. Deletions cut 0 bases from V and 1 base from J, with 12 bases between. Germline V gene data show CDR1 as SGHTA and CDR2 as FQGNSA. The CDR3 extends over 17 amino acids. The sample was PBMCs from blood, taken around two weeks before vaccination. The TCR originated in a man aged 50-60 years who received an inactivated influenza vaccine. V is TRBV7-2 and J is TRBJ2-2, with D possibly matching TRBD2 (5 bases). In DNA form, the CDR3 reads TGTGCCAGCAGCTTAGCGTCTAGGACTTTGAACACCGGGGAGCTGTTTTTT. As protein: CASSLASRTLNTGELFF.